The 4 T cell receptor beta chains presented below share a single source sample, sequenced in a study of T-cell reconstitution after alpha-beta-depleted transplantation in children. Preparation of the TCRbeta library involved a method that used unique molecular identifiers. One entry per CDR3 protein results from TCRdb running MiXCR on the PCR reads. The data show 500,000 to 750,000 distinct CDR3 sequences, 20% to 30% seen once. Material: PBMCs, obtained before TCRalphabeta/CD19-depleted stem cell transplant. All receptors come from a boy younger than two with Wiskott-Aldrich syndrome, due to receive a stem cell transplant.

This clonotype was seen only a few times. The rearrangement uses TRBV19 and TRBJ1-4; D call uncertain. CDR3 size: 15 residues. The germline V gene has CDR1 LNHDA and CDR2 SQIVND (reference sequence). Trimming removed 5 bases at V and 6 bases at J, with 16 bases between. CDR3 DNA sequence: TGTGCCAGTAGTCCCTCCGGACGGTGGCATGAAAAACTGTTTTTT. Translated: CASSPSGRWHEKLFF. The variable domain in full, completed from reference TRBV19 and TRBJ1-4, reads DGGITQSPKYLFRKEGQNVTLSCEQNLNHDAMYWYRQDPGQGLRLIYYSQIVNDFQKGDIAEGYSVSREKKESFPLTVTSAQKNPTAFYLCASSPSGRWHEKLFFGSGTQLSVL.

The V call is TRBV18, the J call TRBJ1-4, with a tentative D call TRBD1 (5 bases). Germline CDR1 and CDR2: KGHSH and LQKENI. Trimming pared 3 bases from V and 1 base from J, leaving 9 bases between. The CDR3 runs 15 residues. The DNA of the CDR3 is TGTGCCAGCTCACCTCAGACAGAAACTAATGAAAAACTGTTTTTT. It translates to CASSPQTETNEKLFF.

This clonotype was counted a few times. The rearrangement uses TRBV24-1 and TRBJ2-5, with D possibly called TRBD1 or TRBD2 (5 bases each). CDR1 and CDR2 (germline): KGHDR, SFDVKD. V lost 6 bases to trimming and J lost 4 bases, with 23 bases between them. This CDR3 region has 17 residues. In nucleotides, the CDR3 is TGTGCCACCAGTAGAATACGGGGCCCGTTAAACCGAGAGACCCAGTACTTC. Its protein product is CATSRIRGPLNRETQYF.

This clonotype was detected a few times. DNA for the CDR3: TGTGCCACCAGCAGAGGAGCGGATTACTACAATGAGCAGTTCTTC. Amino acid sequence: CATSRGADYYNEQFF. The chain combines TRBV15 with TRBJ2-1; the D gene is possibly TRBD2 (5 bases). Germline loops: CDR1 LNHNV, CDR2 YYDKDF (reference sequence). The CDR3 runs 15 residues. With 1 base removed from V and 3 bases from J, the gap between germline ends came to 10 bases.